This T cell receptor beta chain appears in the sequencing data of a study of blood T cell repertoires in COVID-19. Study as a whole: From the United States, Italy and Spain came samples of acute and convalescent COVID-19. PBMCs, B-cell-depleted T cells, or T cells were the source of the cDNA or gDNA that made up the material.

How the authors handled the data: Using reference gene primer amplification, nucleated cell counts were estimated. Profiled with immunoSEQ multiplex PCR; TCRdb holds only in-frame clones, not every one. V and J calls plus clone size are reproduced from that table; the DNA served to infer D and trimming. The repertoire holds 200,000 to 250,000 clones, with 80% as singletons. In germline, CDR1 is SQVTM, CDR2 ANQGSEA. This CDR3 is 15 amino acids long. With V trimmed by 6 bases and J by 6 bases, 9 bases remained unmatched. This chain links TRBV29-1 with TRBJ2-3, with TRBD2 matching 13 bases. The sequenced material came from peripheral blood. This TCR was recovered from a human donor in a cohort sampled during active COVID-19. The CDR3 spells CSVSGTSGIIDTQYF. The CDR3 nucleotides read TGCAGCGTCTCAGGGACTAGCGGGATAATCGATACGCAGTATTTT.